This T cell receptor beta chain was retrieved from a study of control samples from healthy donors and cancer patients. Profiled with immunoSEQ multiplex PCR; TCRdb holds only in-frame clones, not every one. The data hold over 100,000 clones, with roughly 88% observed a single time. Per germline, CDR1 SGHRS and CDR2 YFSETQ. CDR3 length: 13 amino acids. V dropped 4 bases and J dropped 4; count of bases not matched to a gene: 3. This TCR derives from a man aged 40-55 years in good health. The chain links TRBV5-1 to TRBJ1-2; 8 nucleotides match TRBD1. Material: blood. CDR3 loop: CASSDTGGYGYTF. In DNA form, the CDR3 reads TGCGCCAGCAGCGACACAGGGGGCTATGGCTACACCTTC.